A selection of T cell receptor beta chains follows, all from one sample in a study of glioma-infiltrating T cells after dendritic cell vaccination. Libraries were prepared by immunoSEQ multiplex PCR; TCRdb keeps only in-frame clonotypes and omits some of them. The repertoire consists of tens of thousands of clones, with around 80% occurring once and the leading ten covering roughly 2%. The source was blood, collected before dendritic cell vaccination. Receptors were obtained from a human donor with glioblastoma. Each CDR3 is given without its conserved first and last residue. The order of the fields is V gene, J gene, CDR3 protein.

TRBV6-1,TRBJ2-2,ASSEMGRGPGELF
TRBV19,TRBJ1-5,ASSIARDRGWSNQPQH
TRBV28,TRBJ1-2,ASSSTGGGSYGYT
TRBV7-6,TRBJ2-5,ASSLGGPTTGGRETQY
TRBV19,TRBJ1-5,ASSTRHGQGRGNQPQH
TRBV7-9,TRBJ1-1,ASSPEGPNTEAF
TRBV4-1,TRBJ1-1,ASSQDFDSMNTEAF
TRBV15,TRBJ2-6,ATSRVGQGANVLT
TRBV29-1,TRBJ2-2,SADGDSNTGELF
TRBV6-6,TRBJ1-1,ASSYSGGTEAF
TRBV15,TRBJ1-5,ATSRAEAQPQH
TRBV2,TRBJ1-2,ASRTDTTGYT
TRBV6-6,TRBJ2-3,ASSYSQGFTDTQY
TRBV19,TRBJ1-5,ASRPGQVTTYSNQPQH
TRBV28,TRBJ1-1,ASRNGQVRVDGTEAF
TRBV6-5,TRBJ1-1,ASSSAPGAGDTEAF